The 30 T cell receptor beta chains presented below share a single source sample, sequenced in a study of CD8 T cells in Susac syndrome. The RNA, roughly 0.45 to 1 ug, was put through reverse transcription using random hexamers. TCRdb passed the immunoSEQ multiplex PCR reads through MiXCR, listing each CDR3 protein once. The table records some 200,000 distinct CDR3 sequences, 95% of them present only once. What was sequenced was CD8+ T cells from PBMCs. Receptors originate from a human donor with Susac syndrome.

The CDR3 loop reads CASSFEGLRLGTGELFF. The CDR3 nucleotides read TGTGCCAGCAGTTTCGAGGGTCTTAGGTTGGGCACCGGGGAGCTGTTTTTT. The genes are TRBV28 and TRBJ2-2; TRBD2 might be the D (5 bases). CDR3 length equals 17 residues. The ends were cut back, 3 bases at V and 4 bases at J, with 18 bases in the middle. Germline values: CDR1 MDHEN, CDR2 SYDVKM.

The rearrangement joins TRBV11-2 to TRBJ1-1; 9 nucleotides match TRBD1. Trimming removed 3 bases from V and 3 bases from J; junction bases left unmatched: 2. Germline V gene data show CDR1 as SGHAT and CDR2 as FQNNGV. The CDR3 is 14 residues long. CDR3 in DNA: TGTGCCAGCAGCTTCCGACAGGGGGACACTGAAGCTTTCTTT. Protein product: CASSFRQGDTEAFF. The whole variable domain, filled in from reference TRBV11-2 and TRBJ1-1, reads EAGVAQSPRYKIIEKRQSVAFWCNPISGHATLYWYQQILGQGPKLLIQFQNNGVVDDSQLPKDRFSAERLKGVDSTLKIQPAKLEDSAVYLCASSFRQGDTEAFFGQGTRLTVV.

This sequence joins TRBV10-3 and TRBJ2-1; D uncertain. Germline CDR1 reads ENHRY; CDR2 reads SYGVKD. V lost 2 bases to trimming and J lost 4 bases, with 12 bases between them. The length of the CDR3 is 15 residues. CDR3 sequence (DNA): TGTGCCATCAGTGAGCCCTCCTACTCTTACAATGAGCAGTTCTTC. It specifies CAISEPSYSYNEQFF.

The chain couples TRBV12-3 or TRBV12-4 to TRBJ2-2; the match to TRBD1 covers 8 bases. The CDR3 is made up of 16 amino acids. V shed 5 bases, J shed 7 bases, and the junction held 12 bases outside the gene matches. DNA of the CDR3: TGTGCCAGCAGTCGAAGTCAGGGGGCAGTTAACGGGGAGCTGTTTTTT. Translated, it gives CASSRSQGAVNGELFF.

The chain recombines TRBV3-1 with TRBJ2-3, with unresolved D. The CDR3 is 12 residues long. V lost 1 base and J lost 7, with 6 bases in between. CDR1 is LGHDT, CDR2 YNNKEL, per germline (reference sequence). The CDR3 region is CASSQGRNTQYF. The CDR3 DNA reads TGTGCCAGCAGCCAAGGGCGGAATACGCAGTATTTT.

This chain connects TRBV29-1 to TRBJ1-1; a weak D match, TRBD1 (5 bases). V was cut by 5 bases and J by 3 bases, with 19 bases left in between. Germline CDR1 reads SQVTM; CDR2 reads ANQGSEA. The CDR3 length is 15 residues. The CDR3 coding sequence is TGCAGCGTTTATCCGGGGCCGGGAGGAGACACTGAAGCTTTCTTT. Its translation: CSVYPGPGGDTEAFF. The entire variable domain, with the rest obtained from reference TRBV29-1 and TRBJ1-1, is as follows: SAVISQKPSRDICQRGTSLTIQCQVDSQVTMMFWYRQQPGQSLTLIATANQGSEATYESGFVIDKFPISRPNLTFSTLTVSNMSPEDSSIYLCSVYPGPGGDTEAFFGQGTRLTVV.

Here the CDR3 reads CASSQGSLGIYEQYF. CDR3 bases: TGTGCCAGCAGCCAAGGGTCCCTTGGGATCTACGAGCAGTACTTC. V and J are TRBV4-2 and TRBJ2-7; D is uncertain. V dropped 1 base and J dropped 3 bases, with 13 bases sitting between them. The CDR3 consists of 15 residues. Germline CDR1 and CDR2: LGHNA and YNFKEQ.

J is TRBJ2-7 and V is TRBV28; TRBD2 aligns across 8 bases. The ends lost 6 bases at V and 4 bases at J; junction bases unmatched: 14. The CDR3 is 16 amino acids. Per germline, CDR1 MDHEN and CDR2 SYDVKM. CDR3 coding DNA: TGTGCCAGCAGCCCGACTGGGGTAGCGGGGATATACGAGCAGTACTTC. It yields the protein CASSPTGVAGIYEQYF.

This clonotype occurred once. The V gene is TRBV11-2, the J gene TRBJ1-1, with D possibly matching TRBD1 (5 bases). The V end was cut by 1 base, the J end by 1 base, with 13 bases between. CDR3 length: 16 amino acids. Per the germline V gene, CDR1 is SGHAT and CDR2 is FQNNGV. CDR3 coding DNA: TGTGCCAGCAGCTTAGCTCCACCAGGGCCGAACACTGAAGCTTTCTTT. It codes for CASSLAPPGPNTEAFF.

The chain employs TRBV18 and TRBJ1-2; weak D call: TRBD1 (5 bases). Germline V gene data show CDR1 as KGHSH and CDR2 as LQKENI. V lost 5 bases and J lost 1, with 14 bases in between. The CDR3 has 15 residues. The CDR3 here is CASSAGRGFNYGYTF. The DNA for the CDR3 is TGTGCCAGCTCAGCAGGGCGTGGGTTTAACTATGGCTACACCTTC.

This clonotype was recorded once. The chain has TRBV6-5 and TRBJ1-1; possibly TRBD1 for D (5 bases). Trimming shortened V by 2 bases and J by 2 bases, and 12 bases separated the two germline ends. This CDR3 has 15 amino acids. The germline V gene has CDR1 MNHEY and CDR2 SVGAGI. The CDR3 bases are TGTGCCAGCAGTTACGGGACCCCAGGAAACACTGAAGCTTTCTTT. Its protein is CASSYGTPGNTEAFF.

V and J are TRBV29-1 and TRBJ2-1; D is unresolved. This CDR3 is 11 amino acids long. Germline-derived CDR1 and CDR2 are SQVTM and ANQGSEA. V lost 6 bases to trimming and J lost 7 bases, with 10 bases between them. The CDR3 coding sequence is TGCAGCGTCCGCCATCATAATGAGCAGTTCTTC. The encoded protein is CSVRHHNEQFF.

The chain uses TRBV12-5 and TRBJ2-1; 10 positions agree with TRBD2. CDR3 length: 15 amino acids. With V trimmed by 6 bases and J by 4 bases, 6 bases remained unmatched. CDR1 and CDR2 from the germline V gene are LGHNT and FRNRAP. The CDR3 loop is CASGMLAGDYNEQFF. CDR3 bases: TGTGCTAGTGGCATGCTAGCGGGAGATTACAATGAGCAGTTCTTC.

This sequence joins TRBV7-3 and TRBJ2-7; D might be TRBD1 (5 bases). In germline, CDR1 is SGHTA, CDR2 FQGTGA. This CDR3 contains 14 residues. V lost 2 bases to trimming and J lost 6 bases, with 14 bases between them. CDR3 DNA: TGTGCCAGCAGCTTACAAGCAGGGATCACCGAGCAGTACTTC. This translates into CASSLQAGITEQYF.

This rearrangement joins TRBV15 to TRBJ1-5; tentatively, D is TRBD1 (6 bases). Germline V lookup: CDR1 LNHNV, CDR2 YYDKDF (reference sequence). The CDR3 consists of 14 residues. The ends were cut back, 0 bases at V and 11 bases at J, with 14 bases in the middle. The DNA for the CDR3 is TGTGCCACCAGCAGAGAAACAGGGTGGGCGGCCCAGCATTTT. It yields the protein CATSRETGWAAQHF. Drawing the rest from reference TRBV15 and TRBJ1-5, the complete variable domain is DAMVIQNPRYQVTQFGKPVTLSCSQTLNHNVMYWYQQKSSQAPKLLFHYYDKDFNNEADTPDNFQSRRPNTSFCFLDIRSPGLGDTAMYLCATSRETGWAAQHFGDGTRLSIL.

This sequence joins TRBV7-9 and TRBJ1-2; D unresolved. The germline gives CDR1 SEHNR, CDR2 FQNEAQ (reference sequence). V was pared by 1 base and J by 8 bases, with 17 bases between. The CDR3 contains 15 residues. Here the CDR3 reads CASSLGGRPLGGYTF. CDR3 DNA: TGTGCCAGCAGCTTAGGAGGGCGTCCCCTGGGAGGCTACACCTTC. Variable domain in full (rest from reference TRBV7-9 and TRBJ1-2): DTGVSQNPRHKITKRGQNVTFRCDPISEHNRLYWYRQTLGQGPEFLTYFQNEAQLEKSRLLSDRFSAERPKGSFSTLEIQRTEQGDSAMYLCASSLGGRPLGGYTFGSGTRLTVV.

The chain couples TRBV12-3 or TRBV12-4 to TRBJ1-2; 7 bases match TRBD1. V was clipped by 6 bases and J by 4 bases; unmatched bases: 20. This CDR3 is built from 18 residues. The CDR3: CASSKGPGQTIGSYGYTF. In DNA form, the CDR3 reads TGTGCCAGCAGCAAAGGACCGGGACAGACTATAGGGAGCTATGGCTACACCTTC.

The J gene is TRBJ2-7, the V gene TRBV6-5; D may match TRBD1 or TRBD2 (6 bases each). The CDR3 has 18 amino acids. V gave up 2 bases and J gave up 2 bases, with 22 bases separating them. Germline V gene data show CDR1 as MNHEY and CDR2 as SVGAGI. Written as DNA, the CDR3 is TGTGCCAGCAGTTACCGCCCTCGACCCACCGGGGGCCCCTACGAGCAGTACTTC. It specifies CASSYRPRPTGGPYEQYF.

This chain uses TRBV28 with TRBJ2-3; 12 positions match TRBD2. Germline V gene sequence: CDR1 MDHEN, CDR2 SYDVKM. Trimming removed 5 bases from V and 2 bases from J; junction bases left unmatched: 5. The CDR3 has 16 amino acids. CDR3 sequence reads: CASSLGTSGFTDTQYF. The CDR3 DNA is TGTGCCAGCAGTCTCGGGACTAGCGGGTTCACAGATACGCAGTATTTT.

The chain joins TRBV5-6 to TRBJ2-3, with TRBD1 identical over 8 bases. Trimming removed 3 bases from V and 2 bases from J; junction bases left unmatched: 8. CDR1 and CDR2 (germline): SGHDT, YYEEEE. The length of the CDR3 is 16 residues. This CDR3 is CASSWGTGISTDTQYF. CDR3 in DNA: TGTGCCAGCAGCTGGGGGACAGGCATTTCCACAGATACGCAGTATTTT.

CDR3 DNA sequence: TGTGCCAGCAGCTTATCCGTGGGGAACACTGAAGCTTTCTTT. Its protein is CASSLSVGNTEAFF. The chain carries TRBV7-2 and TRBJ1-1; D is undetermined. Trimming left V 2 bases short and J 1 base short, with 8 bases between. The CDR3 loop spans 14 amino acids. Germline CDR1 SGHTA, CDR2 FQGNSA. Full variable domain (outside the CDR3, taken from reference TRBV7-2 and TRBJ1-1): GAGVSQSPSNKVTEKGKDVELRCDPISGHTALYWYRQSLGQGLEFLIYFQGNSAPDKSGLPSDRFSAERTGGSVSTLTIQRTQQEDSAVYLCASSLSVGNTEAFFGQGTRLTVV.

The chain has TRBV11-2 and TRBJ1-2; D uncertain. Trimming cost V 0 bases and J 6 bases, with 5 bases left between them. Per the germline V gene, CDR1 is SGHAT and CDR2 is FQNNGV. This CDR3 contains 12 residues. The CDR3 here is CASSLDVDGYTF. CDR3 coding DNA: TGTGCCAGCAGCTTAGACGTGGATGGCTACACCTTC.

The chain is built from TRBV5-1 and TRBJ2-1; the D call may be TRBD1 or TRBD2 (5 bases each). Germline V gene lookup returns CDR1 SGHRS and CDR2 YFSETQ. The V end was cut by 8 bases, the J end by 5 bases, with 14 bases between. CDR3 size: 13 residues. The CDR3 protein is CASPGAPDNEQFF. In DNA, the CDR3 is TGCGCCAGTCCCGGGGCTCCCGACAATGAGCAGTTCTTC.

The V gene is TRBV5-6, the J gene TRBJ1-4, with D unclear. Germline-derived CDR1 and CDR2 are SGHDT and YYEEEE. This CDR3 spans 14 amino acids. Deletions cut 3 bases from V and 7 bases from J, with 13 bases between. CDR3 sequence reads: CASSSRSSREKLFF. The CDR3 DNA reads TGTGCCAGCAGCTCACGATCCAGCCGTGAAAAACTGTTTTTT.

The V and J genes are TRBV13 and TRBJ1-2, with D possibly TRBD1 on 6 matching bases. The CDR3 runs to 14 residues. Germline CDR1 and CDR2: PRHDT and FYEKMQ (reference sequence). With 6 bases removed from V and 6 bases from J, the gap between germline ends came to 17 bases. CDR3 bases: TGTGCCAGCAGATCAGAGGGGGGCGCGAATGGCTACACCTTC. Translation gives CASRSEGGANGYTF.

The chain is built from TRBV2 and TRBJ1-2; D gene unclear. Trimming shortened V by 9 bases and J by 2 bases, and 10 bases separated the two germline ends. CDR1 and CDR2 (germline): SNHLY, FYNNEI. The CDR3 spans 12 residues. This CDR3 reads CASRSGNYGYTF. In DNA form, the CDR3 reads TGTGCCAGTCGATCCGGAAACTATGGCTACACCTTC.

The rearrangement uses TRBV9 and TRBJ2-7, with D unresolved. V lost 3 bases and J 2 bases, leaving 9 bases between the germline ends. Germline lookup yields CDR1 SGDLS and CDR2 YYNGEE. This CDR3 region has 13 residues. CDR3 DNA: TGTGCCAGCAGCGCCCCTGGGGCCTACGAGCAGTACTTC. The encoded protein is CASSAPGAYEQYF.

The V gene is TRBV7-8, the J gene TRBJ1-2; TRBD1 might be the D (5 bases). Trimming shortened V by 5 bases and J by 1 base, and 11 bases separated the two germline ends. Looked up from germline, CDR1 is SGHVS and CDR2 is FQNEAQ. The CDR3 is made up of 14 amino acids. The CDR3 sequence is CASSAQGNNYGYTF. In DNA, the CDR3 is TGTGCCAGCAGCGCGCAGGGAAATAACTATGGCTACACCTTC.

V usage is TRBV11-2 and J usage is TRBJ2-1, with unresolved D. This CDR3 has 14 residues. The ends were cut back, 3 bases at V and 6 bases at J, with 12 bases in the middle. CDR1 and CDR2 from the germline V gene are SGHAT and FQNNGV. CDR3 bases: TGTGCCAGCAGCTTTGGGCCCCCCCTCAATGAGCAGTTCTTC. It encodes CASSFGPPLNEQFF.

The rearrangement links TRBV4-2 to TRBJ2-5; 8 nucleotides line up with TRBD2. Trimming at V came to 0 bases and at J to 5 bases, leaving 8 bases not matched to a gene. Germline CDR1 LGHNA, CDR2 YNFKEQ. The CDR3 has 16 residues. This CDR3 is CASSQETGGPAETQYF. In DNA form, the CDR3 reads TGTGCCAGCAGCCAAGAGACGGGAGGGCCCGCGGAGACCCAGTACTTC.